The clone carrying this TCR beta chain was counted between two and nine times. Its antigen remains unidentified. These data are taken from a study of CD8 T cells in ankylosing spondylitis. Quantitative barcoded 5'-RACE was used to prepare TCR beta libraries. Using its own MiXCR run on the 5' RACE reads, TCRdb lists one record per CDR3 protein. The sample contains a few hundred thousand distinct CDR3 sequences, 20% to 25% of which appear only once. V was cut by 2 bases and J by 1 base, with 8 bases left in between. In germline, CDR1 is SGHTA, CDR2 FQGNSA. The CDR3 has 14 residues. Study results and limitations: Disease-linked clones reportedly showed significant enrichment in matched ankylosing spondylitis synovial fluid.

The clonotype was recovered from a female donor with ankylosing spondylitis or in good health (not recorded which). The specimen sequenced was blood, either unsorted or a sorted T cell fraction (not recorded which). V usage is TRBV7-2 and J usage is TRBJ1-1; possible D gene TRBD1, 6 bases. The CDR3 protein is CASSLMGQNTEAFF. In DNA form, the CDR3 reads TGTGCCAGCAGCTTAATGGGACAGAACACTGAAGCTTTCTTT.